This entry features one T cell receptor beta chain sequence. The antigen is undetermined. This sample is part of a study of OX40 agonist ivuxolimab in advanced cancers. The wider study: Antecedent anti-PD-1, anti-PD-L1 or anti-CTLA-4 therapy was permissible, with under 50% having received some. Study-wide results and caveats: Averaging showed that CD8+ T cells had more expanded clones than CD4+ did.

Here immunoSEQ multiplex PCR was the method, and the copy in TCRdb shows in-frame clones only, minus some. The repertoire holds approximately 80,000 clones, with approximately 94% as singletons. Sequences were derived from CD4+ or CD8+ T cells sorted from blood, sampled in a trial of the OX40 agonist ivuxolimab. The clonotype comes from an adult with an advanced solid tumor such as melanoma, head and neck, liver or kidney cancer.

Here the CDR3 DNA reads TGTGCCAGCAGCGATAGCGGGGGGTCGGATACGCAGTATTTT. This encodes CASSDSGGSDTQYF. The V call is TRBV9, the J call TRBJ2-3, with TRBD2 matching over 10 bases. CDR1 and CDR2 (germline): SGDLS, YYNGEE. V trimming: 3 bases; J trimming: 6 bases; junction bases outside the gene matches: 4. This CDR3 has 14 amino acids.